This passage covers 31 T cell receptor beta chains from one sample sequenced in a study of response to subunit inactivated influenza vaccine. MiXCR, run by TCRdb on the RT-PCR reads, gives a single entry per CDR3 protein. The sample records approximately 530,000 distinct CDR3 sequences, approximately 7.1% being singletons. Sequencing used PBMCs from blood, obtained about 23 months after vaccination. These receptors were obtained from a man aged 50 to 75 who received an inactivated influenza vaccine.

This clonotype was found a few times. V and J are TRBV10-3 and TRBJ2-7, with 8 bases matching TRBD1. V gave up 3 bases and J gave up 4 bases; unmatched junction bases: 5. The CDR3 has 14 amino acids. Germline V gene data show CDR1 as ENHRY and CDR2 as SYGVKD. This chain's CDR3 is CAISEQGVVYEQYF. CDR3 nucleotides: TGTGCCATCAGTGAACAGGGGGTAGTTTACGAGCAGTACTTC.

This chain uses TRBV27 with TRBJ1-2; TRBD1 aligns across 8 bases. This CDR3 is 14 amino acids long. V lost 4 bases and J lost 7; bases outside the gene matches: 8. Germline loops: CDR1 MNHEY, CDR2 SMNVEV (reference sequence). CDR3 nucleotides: TGTGCCAGCAGTTCTCCCACAGGGGGGGCTGGCTACACCTTC. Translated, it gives CASSSPTGGAGYTF.

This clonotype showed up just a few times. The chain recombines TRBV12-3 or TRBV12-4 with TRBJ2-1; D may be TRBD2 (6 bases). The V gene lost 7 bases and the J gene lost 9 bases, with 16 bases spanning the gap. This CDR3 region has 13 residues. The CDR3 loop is CASTRELKSEQFF. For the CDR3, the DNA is TGTGCCAGCACCCGGGAGTTAAAGAGTGAGCAGTTCTTC.

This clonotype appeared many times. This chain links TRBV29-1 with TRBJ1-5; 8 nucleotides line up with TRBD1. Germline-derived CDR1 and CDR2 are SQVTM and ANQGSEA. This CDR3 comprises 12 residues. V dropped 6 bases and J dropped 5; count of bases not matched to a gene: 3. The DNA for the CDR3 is TGCAGCGTGCCAGGGGGCCATCAGCCCCAGCATTTT. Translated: CSVPGGHQPQHF.

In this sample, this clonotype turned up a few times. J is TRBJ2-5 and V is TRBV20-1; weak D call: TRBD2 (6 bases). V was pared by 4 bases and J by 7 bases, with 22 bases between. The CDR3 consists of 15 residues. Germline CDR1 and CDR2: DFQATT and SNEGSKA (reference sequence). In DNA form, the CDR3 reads TGCAGTGCTATTCGTGATAGCGGTGCCCAGGCGACCCAGTACTTC. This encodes CSAIRDSGAQATQYF.

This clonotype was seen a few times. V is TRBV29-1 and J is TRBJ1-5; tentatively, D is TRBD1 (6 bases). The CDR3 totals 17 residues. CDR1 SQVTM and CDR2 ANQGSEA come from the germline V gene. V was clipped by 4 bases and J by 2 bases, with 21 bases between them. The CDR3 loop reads CSVAKGGVRGGNQPQHF. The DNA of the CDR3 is TGCAGCGTTGCGAAGGGGGGGGTGCGGGGCGGCAATCAGCCCCAGCATTTT.

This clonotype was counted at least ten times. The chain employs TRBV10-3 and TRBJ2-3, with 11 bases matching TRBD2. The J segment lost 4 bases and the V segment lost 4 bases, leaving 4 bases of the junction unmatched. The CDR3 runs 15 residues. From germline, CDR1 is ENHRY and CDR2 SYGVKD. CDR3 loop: CAISGASGRSDTQYF. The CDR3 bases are TGTGCCATCAGTGGGGCTAGCGGGAGGTCAGATACGCAGTATTTT.

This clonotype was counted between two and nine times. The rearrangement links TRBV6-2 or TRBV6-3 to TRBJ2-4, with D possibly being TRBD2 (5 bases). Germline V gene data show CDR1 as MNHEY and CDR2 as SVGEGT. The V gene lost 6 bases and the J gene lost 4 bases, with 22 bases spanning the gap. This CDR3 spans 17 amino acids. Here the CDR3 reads CASSPPPYRTSKNIQYF. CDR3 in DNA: TGTGCCAGCAGCCCTCCCCCATACCGGACTTCGAAAAACATTCAGTACTTC.

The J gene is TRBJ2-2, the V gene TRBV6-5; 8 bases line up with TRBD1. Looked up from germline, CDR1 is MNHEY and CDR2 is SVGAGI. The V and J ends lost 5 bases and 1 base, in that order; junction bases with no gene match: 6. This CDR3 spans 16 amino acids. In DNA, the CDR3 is TGTGCCAGCAGTGAAAGACAGGGGCTGAACACCGGGGAGCTGTTTTTT. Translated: CASSERQGLNTGELFF.

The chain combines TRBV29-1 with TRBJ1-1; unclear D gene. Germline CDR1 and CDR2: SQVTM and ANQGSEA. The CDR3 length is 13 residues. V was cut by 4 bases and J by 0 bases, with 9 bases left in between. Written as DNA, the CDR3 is TGCAGCGTTGGCCGACATCTGAACACTGAAGCTTTCTTT. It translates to CSVGRHLNTEAFF.

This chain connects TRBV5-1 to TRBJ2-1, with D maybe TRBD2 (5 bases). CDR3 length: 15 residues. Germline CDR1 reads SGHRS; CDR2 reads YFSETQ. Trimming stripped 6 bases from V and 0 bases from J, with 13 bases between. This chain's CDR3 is CASTQTTSSYNEQFF. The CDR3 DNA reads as TGCGCCAGCACCCAGACAACTAGCTCCTACAATGAGCAGTTCTTC.

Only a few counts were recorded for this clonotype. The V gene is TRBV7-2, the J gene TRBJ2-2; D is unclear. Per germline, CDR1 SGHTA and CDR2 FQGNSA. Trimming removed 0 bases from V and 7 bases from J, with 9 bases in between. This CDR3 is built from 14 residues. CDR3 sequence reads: CASSLAVPGGELFF. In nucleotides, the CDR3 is TGTGCCAGCAGCTTAGCGGTGCCTGGCGGGGAGCTGTTTTTT.

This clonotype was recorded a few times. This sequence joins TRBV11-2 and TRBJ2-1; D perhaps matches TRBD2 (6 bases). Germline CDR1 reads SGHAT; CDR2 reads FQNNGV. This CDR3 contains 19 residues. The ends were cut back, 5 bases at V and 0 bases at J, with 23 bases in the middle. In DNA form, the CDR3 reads TGTGCCAGCAGCCTAAGGGGTCTCACCGGGAGAGGCTCCTACAATGAGCAGTTCTTC. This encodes CASSLRGLTGRGSYNEQFF.

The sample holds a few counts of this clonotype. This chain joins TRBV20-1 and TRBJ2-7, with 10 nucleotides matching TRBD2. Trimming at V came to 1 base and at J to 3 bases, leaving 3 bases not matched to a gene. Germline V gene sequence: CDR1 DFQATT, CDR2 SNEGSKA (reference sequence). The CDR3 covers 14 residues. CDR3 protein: CSARAASGSYEQYF. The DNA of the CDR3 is TGCAGTGCTAGAGCGGCTAGCGGGAGCTACGAGCAGTACTTC.

Here the CDR3 DNA reads TGTGCCAGCAGGATGGCCGGGACAAGAAACACCGGGGAGCTGTTTTTT. Residues: CASRMAGTRNTGELFF. This chain uses TRBV12-3 or TRBV12-4 with TRBJ2-2; tentatively, D is TRBD1 (6 bases). This CDR3 region has 16 residues. Trimming stripped 6 bases from V and 2 bases from J, with 16 bases between.

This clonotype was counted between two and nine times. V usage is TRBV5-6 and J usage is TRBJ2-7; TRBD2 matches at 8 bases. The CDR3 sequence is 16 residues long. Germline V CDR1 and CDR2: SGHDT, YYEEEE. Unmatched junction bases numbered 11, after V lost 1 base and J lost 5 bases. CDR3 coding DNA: TGTGCCAGCAGCTTGCCGAGACTAGCGACAAGTAACGAGCAGTACTTC. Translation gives CASSLPRLATSNEQYF.

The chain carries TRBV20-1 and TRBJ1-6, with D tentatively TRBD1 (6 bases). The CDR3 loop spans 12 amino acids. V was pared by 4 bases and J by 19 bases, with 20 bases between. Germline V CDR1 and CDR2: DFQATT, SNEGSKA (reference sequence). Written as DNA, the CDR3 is TGCAGTGCTATCTCCACCCCAGGGGCGTCTCACTTT. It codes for CSAISTPGASHF.

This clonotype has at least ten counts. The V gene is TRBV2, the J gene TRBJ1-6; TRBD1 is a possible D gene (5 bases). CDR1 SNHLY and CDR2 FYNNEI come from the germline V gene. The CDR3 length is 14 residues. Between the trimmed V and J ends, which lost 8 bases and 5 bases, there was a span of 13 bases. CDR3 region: CASRAGRNNSPLHF. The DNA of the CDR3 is TGTGCCAGCCGGGCAGGGAGGAATAATTCACCCCTCCACTTT. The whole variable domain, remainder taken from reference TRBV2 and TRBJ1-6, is EPEVTQTPSHQVTQMGQEVILRCVPISNHLYFYWYRQILGQKVEFLVSFYNNEISEKSEIFDDQFSVERPDGSNFTLKIRSTKLEDSAMYFCASRAGRNNSPLHFGNGTRLTVT.

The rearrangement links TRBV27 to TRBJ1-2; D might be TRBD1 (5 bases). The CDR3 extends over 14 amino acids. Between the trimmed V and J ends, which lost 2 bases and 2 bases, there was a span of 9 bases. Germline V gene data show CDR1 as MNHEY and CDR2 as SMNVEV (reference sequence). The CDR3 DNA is TGTGCCAGCAGTTTACGGGACGGGAACTATGGCTACACCTTC. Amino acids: CASSLRDGNYGYTF.

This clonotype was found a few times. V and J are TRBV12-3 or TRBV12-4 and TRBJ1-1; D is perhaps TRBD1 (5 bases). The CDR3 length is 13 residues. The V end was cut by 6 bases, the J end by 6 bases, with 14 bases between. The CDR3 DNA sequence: TGTGCCAGCAGAGGGACGGGAACAGCTGAAGCTTTCTTT. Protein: CASRGTGTAEAFF.

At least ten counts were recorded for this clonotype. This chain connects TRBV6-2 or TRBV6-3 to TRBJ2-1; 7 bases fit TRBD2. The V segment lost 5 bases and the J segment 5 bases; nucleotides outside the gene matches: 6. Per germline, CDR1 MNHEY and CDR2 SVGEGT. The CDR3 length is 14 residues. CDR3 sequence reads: CASSRLAANNEQFF. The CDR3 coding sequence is TGTGCCAGCAGTCGGCTAGCGGCAAACAATGAGCAGTTCTTC.

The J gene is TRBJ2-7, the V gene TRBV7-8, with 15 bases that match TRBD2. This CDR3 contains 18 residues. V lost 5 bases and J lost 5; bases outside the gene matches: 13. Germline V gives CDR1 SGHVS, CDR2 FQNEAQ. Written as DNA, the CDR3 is TGTGCCAGCAGCCCCCGGACTAGCGGGAGGGCATTCAAGAACGAGCAGTACTTC. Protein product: CASSPRTSGRAFKNEQYF.

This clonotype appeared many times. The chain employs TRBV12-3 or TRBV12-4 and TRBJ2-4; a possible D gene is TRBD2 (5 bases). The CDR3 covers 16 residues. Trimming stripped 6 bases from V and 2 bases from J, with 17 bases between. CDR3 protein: CASSLVEAWTKNIQYF. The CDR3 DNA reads TGTGCCAGCAGCCTAGTGGAGGCGTGGACCAAAAACATTCAGTACTTC.

CDR3 nucleotide sequence: TGCGCCAGCAGCCAAGATGCCGGACTAGGCCATGAGCAGTTCTTC. Protein product: CASSQDAGLGHEQFF. V and J are TRBV4-3 and TRBJ2-1, with 7 bases aligning to TRBD2. The CDR3 covers 15 residues. Germline loops: CDR1 LGHNA, CDR2 YSLEER. With 0 bases clipped from V and 8 bases from J, the junction kept 7 bases outside the gene matches.

DNA for the CDR3: TGTGCCAGCGGCAACTACTACAATGAGCAGTTCTTC. Protein sequence: CASGNYYNEQFF. The gene calls are TRBV6-2 or TRBV6-3 and TRBJ2-1; D gene unclear. The CDR3 totals 12 residues. Trimming took 8 bases from V and 3 from J, leaving 8 bases between them. CDR1 and CDR2 (germline): MNHEY, SVGEGT.

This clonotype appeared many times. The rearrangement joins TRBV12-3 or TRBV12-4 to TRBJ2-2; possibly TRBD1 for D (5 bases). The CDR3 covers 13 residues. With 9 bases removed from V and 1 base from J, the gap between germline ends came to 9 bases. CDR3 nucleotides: TGTGCCAGTATACAGGAGAACACCGGGGAGCTGTTTTTT. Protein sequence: CASIQENTGELFF.

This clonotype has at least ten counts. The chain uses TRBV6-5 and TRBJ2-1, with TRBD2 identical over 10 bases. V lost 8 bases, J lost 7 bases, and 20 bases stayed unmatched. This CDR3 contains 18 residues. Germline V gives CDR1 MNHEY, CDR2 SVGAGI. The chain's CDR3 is CASSGARGTSVGGNEQFF. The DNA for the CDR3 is TGTGCCAGCTCCGGGGCAAGGGGGACTAGCGTTGGTGGGAATGAGCAGTTCTTC.

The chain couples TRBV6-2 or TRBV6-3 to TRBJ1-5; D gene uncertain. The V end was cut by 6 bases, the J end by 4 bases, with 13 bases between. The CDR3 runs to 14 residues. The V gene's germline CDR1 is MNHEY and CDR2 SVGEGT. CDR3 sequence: CASSLISANQPQHF. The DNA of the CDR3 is TGTGCCAGCAGCCTGATATCAGCGAATCAGCCCCAGCATTTT.

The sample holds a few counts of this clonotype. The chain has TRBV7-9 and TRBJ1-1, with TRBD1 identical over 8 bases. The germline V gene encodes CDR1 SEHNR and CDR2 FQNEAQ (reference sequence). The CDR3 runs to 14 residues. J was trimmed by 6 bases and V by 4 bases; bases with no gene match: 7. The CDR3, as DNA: TGTGCCAGCAGCTCCAACCCAGGGGGCCCTGAAGCTTTCTTT. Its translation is CASSSNPGGPEAFF. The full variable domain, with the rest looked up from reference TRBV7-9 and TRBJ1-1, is DTGVSQNPRHKITKRGQNVTFRCDPISEHNRLYWYRQTLGQGPEFLTYFQNEAQLEKSRLLSDRFSAERPKGSFSTLEIQRTEQGDSAMYLCASSSNPGGPEAFFGQGTRLTVV.

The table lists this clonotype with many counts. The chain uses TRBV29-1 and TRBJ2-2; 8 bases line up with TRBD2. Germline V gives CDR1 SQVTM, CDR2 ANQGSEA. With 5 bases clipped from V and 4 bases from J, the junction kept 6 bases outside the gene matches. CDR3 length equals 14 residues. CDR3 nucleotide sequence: TGCAGCGTTCCCACGGGGGGGACCACCGGGGAGCTGTTTTTT. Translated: CSVPTGGTTGELFF.

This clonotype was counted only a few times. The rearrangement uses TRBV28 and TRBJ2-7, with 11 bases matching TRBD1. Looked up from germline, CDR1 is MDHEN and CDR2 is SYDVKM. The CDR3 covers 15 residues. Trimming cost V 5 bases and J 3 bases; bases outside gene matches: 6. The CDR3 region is CASSDPGQGGYEQYF. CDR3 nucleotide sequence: TGTGCCAGCAGTGATCCGGGACAGGGGGGCTACGAGCAGTACTTC.